This T cell receptor (beta chain) originates from a study of T cell repertoires in cytomegalovirus infection. Study-level information: Recently identified HLA-C-restricted CMV epitopes were used, and well-studied HLA-B-restricted CMV epitopes were used as well.

Findings and caveats of the study: Accumulated public TCR beta family frequency recognized individuals carrying CMV together with the relevant HLA.

Using its own MiXCR run on the reads, TCRdb lists one record per CDR3 protein. The sample lists 900,000 to 950,000 distinct CDR3 sequences; roughly a third were seen once. Remarks on this clonotype: Its antigen is currently unknown.

The CDR3 consists of 14 residues. V was clipped by 6 bases and J by 4 bases, with 13 bases between them. Germline values: CDR1 MNHEY, CDR2 SVGEGT. The chain has TRBV6-2 or TRBV6-3 and TRBJ2-1; a weak D match, TRBD1 (6 bases). This TCR was sampled from a human donor in good health (CMV status not recorded). Some clones in this sample may be carry-over from other donors' samples. The input for sequencing was cultured CD8+ T cells from PBMCs, taken from culture after CMV antigen stimulation. The CDR3 region is CASSWDTGYNEQFF. CDR3 sequence (DNA): TGTGCCAGCAGCTGGGACACGGGATACAATGAGCAGTTCTTC.